This TCR beta chain was sequenced in a study of T cell changes during pregnancy in multiple sclerosis. Of note for this clone: Other DNA sequences in this sample translate to the same CDR3.

The table came from immunoSEQ multiplex PCR; TCRdb's copy has only in-frame clones and leaves some out. The sample has tens of thousands of clones, roughly 92% seen once; the top ten hold 2% to 2.5%. Germline V CDR1 and CDR2: LNHDA, SQIVND (reference sequence). The V and J ends lost 3 bases and 8 bases respectively, with 13 bases between them. This CDR3 has 14 amino acids. The chain uses TRBV19 and TRBJ1-4; tentatively, D is TRBD1 (6 bases). The sequence came from a female donor with multiple sclerosis, enrolled in a pregnancy study. The sequenced sample was peripheral blood, obtained after pregnancy. The CDR3 bases are TGTGCCAGTAGTATTCAGGGGACCGGGGAAAAACTGTTTTTT. This gives the protein CASSIQGTGEKLFF.